The sequence of this TCR beta chain was determined in a study of radiation and T cells in renal cell carcinoma. CDR3 size: 13 residues. Germline V gene lookup returns CDR1 SEHNR and CDR2 FQNEAQ (reference sequence). Trimming left V 5 bases short and J 0 bases short, with 7 bases between. This clone appeared a few times. Assay used: immunoSEQ multiplex PCR; TCRdb lists only in-frame clones, some missing. The profile shows about 78,000 clones, about 89% of them singletons. Stated time point: blood 4 weeks post-SBRT, at nephrectomy. Stated treatment: 15 Gy SBRT to primary tumor, nephrectomy 4 weeks later. Radiation-treated patients gave blood at baseline, week 2 and week 4. The patient's renal cell carcinoma had clear cell pathology.

This clonotype was sampled from a woman aged 70-85 years with renal cell carcinoma. The rearrangement uses TRBV7-9 and TRBJ1-1; D not certain. This specimen was blood, taken from a patient whose treatment included radiotherapy and nephrectomy. The chain's CDR3 is CASSGDLNTEAFF. CDR3 coding DNA: TGTGCCAGCAGCGGAGACTTGAACACTGAAGCTTTCTTT.